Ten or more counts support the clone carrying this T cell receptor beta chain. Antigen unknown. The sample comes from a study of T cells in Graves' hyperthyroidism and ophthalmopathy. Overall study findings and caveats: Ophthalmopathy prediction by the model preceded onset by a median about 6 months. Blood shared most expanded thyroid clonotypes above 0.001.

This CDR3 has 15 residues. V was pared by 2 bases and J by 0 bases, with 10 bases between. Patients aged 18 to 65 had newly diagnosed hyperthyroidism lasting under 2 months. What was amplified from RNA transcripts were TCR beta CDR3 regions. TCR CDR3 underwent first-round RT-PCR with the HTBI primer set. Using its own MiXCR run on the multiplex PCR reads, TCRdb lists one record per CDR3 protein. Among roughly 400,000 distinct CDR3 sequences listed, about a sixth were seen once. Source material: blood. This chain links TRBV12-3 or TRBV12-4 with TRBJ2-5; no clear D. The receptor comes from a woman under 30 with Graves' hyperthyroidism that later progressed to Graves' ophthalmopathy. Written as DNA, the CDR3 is TGTGCCAGCAGTTTAATGCGAAAACACCAAGAGACCCAGTACTTC. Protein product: CASSLMRKHQETQYF.